This T cell receptor beta chain came from a study of metastatic and nonmetastatic thyroid tumors. Every patient was untreated before thyroid surgery. TCRdb re-analyzed the PCR reads through MiXCR. The sample lists about 33,000 clones, 15% to 20% occurring once. Germline V lookup: CDR1 SSHAT, CDR2 FNYEAQ (reference sequence). The length of the CDR3 is 15 residues. This clone came up many times. A junction boundary mismatches the germline segment, possibly from a read error. The sample taken for sequencing was blood. This TCR was sampled from a male donor with papillary thyroid cancer or a benign thyroid nodule (not recorded which). Some clones in this sample may be carry-over from other donors' samples. This chain connects TRBV7-7 to TRBJ2-5, with a weak D call TRBD1 (6 bases). The CDR3 sequence is CASSLAITGQETQYF. For the CDR3, the DNA is TGTGCTAGCAGCTTAGCTATCACAGGGCAAGAGACCCAGTACTTC.